This T cell receptor (beta chain) was sequenced during a study of shared clonotypes between healthy human individuals. Points from the study as a whole: Sorted-subset samples were not fully sequenced, rarefaction indicated.

Naive CD8 cells lacked CD45RO, underwent positive selection for CCR7 and left out terminally differentiated effector memory CD45RA+ cells. V lost 3 bases to trimming and J lost 5 bases, with 14 bases between them. The germline CDR1 and CDR2 sequences are SQVTM and ANQGSEA. The CDR3 runs to 13 residues. An even split of each subset's genomic DNA across several immunoSEQ plates was performed. The table came from immunoSEQ multiplex PCR; TCRdb's copy has only in-frame clones and leaves some out. The sample includes about 2.1 million clones, roughly 95% seen only once; the top ten take over 1.5%. In regard to this clone: The antigen is undetermined.

J is TRBJ2-7 and V is TRBV29-1, with a weak D call TRBD1 (6 bases). The sequence came from a man between 18 and 29 years old in good health. Some clones in this sample may be carry-over from other donors' samples. The sequenced sample consisted of naive CD8+ T cells from PBMCs. This CDR3 is CSVELGATHEQYF. CDR3 sequence (DNA): TGCAGCGTTGAGCTGGGGGCTACCCACGAGCAGTACTTC.